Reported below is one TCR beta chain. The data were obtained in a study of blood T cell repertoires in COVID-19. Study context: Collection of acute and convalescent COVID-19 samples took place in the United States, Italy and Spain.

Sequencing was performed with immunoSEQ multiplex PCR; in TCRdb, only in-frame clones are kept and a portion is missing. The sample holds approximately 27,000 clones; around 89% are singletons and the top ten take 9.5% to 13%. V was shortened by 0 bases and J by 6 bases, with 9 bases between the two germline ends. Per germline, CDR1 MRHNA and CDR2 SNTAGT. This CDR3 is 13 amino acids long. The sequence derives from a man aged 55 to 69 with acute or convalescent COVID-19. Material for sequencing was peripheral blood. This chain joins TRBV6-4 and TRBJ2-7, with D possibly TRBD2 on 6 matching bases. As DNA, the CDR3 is TGTGCCAGCAGTGACTCGGAGGGTAGCGAGCAGTACTTC. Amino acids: CASSDSEGSEQYF.